The 6 T cell receptor beta chains below all came from one sample that was sequenced in a study of T cells in Graves' hyperthyroidism and ophthalmopathy. Amplified regions were TCR beta CDR3 sequences from RNA transcripts. HTBI primers drove first-round RT-PCR of the TCR CDR3. Each CDR3 protein is one row after TCRdb ran MiXCR on the multiplex PCR reads. The repertoire consists of about 380,000 distinct CDR3 sequences, with less than 15% occurring once and the leading ten covering roughly 20%. Sequencing was performed on blood. The receptors originated from a man younger than 40 with Graves' hyperthyroidism that later progressed to Graves' ophthalmopathy.

This clonotype has at least ten counts. This chain joins TRBV3-1 and TRBJ1-2; D remains ambiguous. Germline CDR1 is LGHDT and CDR2 is YNNKEL (reference sequence). Trimming removed 4 bases at V and 7 bases at J, with 10 bases between. This CDR3 has 12 amino acids. CDR3 in DNA: TGTGCCAGCAGCCTCGGACCGATTGGCTACACCTTC. It encodes CASSLGPIGYTF. The complete variable domain, with remaining parts taken from reference TRBV3-1 and TRBJ1-2, reads DTAVSQTPKYLVTQMGNDKSIKCEQNLGHDTMYWYKQDSKKFLKIMFSYNNKELIINETVPNRFSPKSPDKAHLNLHINSLELGDSAVYFCASSLGPIGYTFGSGTRLTVV.

This clonotype was seen ten or more times. The V call is TRBV15, the J call TRBJ2-5, with 10 bases lining up with TRBD2. Germline assignment: CDR1 LNHNV and CDR2 YYDKDF (reference sequence). J lost 2 bases, V lost 1 base, and 7 bases had no gene match. The CDR3 runs 17 residues. As DNA, the CDR3 is TGTGCCACCAGCAGAGGGGAACTAGCGGGGAGTCAAGAGACCCAGTACTTC. Residues: CATSRGELAGSQETQYF.

This clonotype was counted between two and nine times. The rearrangement links TRBV6-1 to TRBJ1-1; D unresolved. This CDR3 is 15 amino acids long. Trimming pared 7 bases from V and 2 bases from J, leaving 17 bases between. Germline V gene lookup returns CDR1 MNHNS and CDR2 SASEGT. CDR3 in amino acids: CASTPRWVENTEAFF. The CDR3 nucleotides are TGTGCCAGCACCCCTCGGTGGGTGGAAAACACTGAAGCTTTCTTT.

The gene calls are TRBV6-2 or TRBV6-3 and TRBJ1-5; no reliable D call. The CDR3 totals 14 residues. The germline CDR1 and CDR2 sequences are MNHEY and SVGEGT. V gave up 8 bases and J gave up 5 bases, with 16 bases separating them. CDR3 bases: TGTGCCAGCCGTAGCGTGTCGGAGGATCAGCCCCAGCATTTT. Translating gives CASRSVSEDQPQHF.

This clonotype was seen repeatedly, ten times or more. This chain uses TRBV2 with TRBJ1-1; 9 bases are shared with TRBD1. V was clipped by 4 bases and J by 9 bases; unmatched bases: 6. This CDR3 is 13 amino acids long. Looked up from germline, CDR1 is SNHLY and CDR2 is FYNNEI. The DNA for the CDR3 is TGTGCCAGCAGTGGACAGGGGGTAATACAAGCTTTCTTT. Its translation: CASSGQGVIQAFF.

The chain has TRBV3-1 and TRBJ2-5; TRBD1 matches at 11 bases. The CDR3 sequence is 15 residues long. Germline V gene sequence: CDR1 LGHDT, CDR2 YNNKEL (reference sequence). V shed 3 bases, J shed 4 bases, and the junction held 4 bases outside the gene matches. CDR3 sequence reads: CASSHPGQGVETQYF. The CDR3, as DNA: TGTGCCAGCAGCCATCCGGGACAGGGGGTAGAGACCCAGTACTTC.